The 24 T cell receptor beta chains reported below all come from one sample, sequenced in a study of memory CD4+ T cells and cytomegalovirus serostatus. The sort gate was single viable CD3+CD4+CD8-CD45RO+ cells for memory CD4+ T cells. Sequencing used immunoSEQ multiplex PCR; TCRdb keeps in-frame clones, though not all of them. The sample consists of some 25,000 clones, roughly 80% of them appearing once. Sequencing was performed on memory CD4+ T cells from blood. All receptors derive from an adult in good health and CMV-seronegative.

This clone was seen only a few times. V usage is TRBV19 and J usage is TRBJ1-3; D unclear. Germline assignment: CDR1 LNHDA and CDR2 SQIVND (reference sequence). This CDR3 is built from 19 residues. Trimming removed 4 bases from V and 0 bases from J, with 22 bases in between. CDR3 region: CASSTQKMPQDLSGNTIYF. CDR3 in DNA: TGTGCCAGTAGTACCCAGAAGATGCCTCAGGACCTCTCTGGAAACACCATATATTTT.

V and J are TRBV6-6 and TRBJ2-7, with 9 bases fitting TRBD1. The CDR3 sequence is 14 residues long. After removal of 6 bases from V and 1 base from J, the junction contained 4 bases not matched to a gene. Germline CDR1 MNHNY, CDR2 SVGAGI (reference sequence). CDR3 DNA: TGTGCCAGCAGCAGACAGGGGGTGTCCTACGAGCAGTACTTC. It yields the protein CASSRQGVSYEQYF.

The V and J genes are TRBV5-6 and TRBJ2-7; 11 bases line up with TRBD2. This CDR3 spans 15 amino acids. Germline CDR1 is SGHDT and CDR2 is YYEEEE. The trim removed 6 bases at V and 2 bases at J, leaving 7 bases unmatched. The CDR3 DNA follows: TGTGCCAGCACTCCGGGACTAGCGGCCCCCTACGAGCAGTACTTC. Protein sequence: CASTPGLAAPYEQYF.

The genes are TRBV5-1 and TRBJ2-7; D unresolved. The germline gives CDR1 SGHRS, CDR2 YFSETQ. Deletions cut 0 bases from V and 5 bases from J, with 6 bases between. CDR3 length equals 12 residues. The CDR3 bases are TGCGCCAGCAGCTTGGTCTTAGACGAGCAGTACTTC. Translation gives CASSLVLDEQYF. Combining the CDR3 with reference TRBV5-1 and TRBJ2-7 gives the whole variable domain KAGVTQTPRYLIKTRGQQVTLSCSPISGHRSVSWYQQTPGQGLQFLFEYFSETQRNKGNFPGRFSGRQFSNSRSEMNVSTLELGDSALYLCASSLVLDEQYFGPGTRLTVT.

This clone was picked up one time. This chain joins TRBV5-5 and TRBJ2-4, with D unresolved. Trimming stripped 3 bases from V and 0 bases from J, with 13 bases between. CDR3 size: 16 residues. CDR1 SGHKS and CDR2 YYEKEE come from the germline V gene (reference sequence). This CDR3 is CASSSIPGLAKNIQYF. The CDR3 DNA reads TGTGCCAGCAGCTCTATCCCGGGTCTAGCCAAAAACATTCAGTACTTC.

The V gene is TRBV6-6, the J gene TRBJ1-6; TRBD1 is a possible D gene (5 bases). The germline gives CDR1 MNHNY, CDR2 SVGAGI (reference sequence). V was trimmed by 7 bases and J by 10 bases, leaving 20 bases between them. The CDR3 extends over 15 amino acids. The CDR3 protein is CASTPRERKGSPLHF. Here the CDR3 DNA reads TGTGCCAGCACTCCAAGGGAAAGGAAGGGGTCACCCCTCCACTTT.

This chain links TRBV5-8 with TRBJ1-1, with D perhaps TRBD1 (6 bases). CDR1 is SGHTS, CDR2 YDEGEE, per germline. With 3 bases removed from V and 0 bases from J, the gap between germline ends came to 15 bases. The CDR3 runs 16 residues. The CDR3 protein is CASSWGADPVNTEAFF. The CDR3 nucleotides are TGTGCCAGCAGCTGGGGGGCAGATCCAGTGAACACTGAAGCTTTCTTT.

V usage is TRBV25-1 and J usage is TRBJ1-6; 8 bases line up with TRBD1. The CDR3 length is 13 residues. CDR1 is MGHDK, CDR2 SYGVNS, per germline. V lost 4 bases to trimming and J lost 9 bases; unmatched junction nucleotides: 2. CDR3 region: CASSGTGTSPLHF. CDR3 coding DNA: TGTGCCAGCAGTGGGACAGGGACTTCACCCCTCCACTTT.

This clone was seen a few times. V usage is TRBV7-9 and J usage is TRBJ2-6; perhaps D is TRBD1 or TRBD2 (5 bases each). CDR3 length equals 15 residues. The V and J ends lost 0 bases and 4 bases respectively, with 7 bases between them. CDR1 is SEHNR and CDR2 is FQNEAQ in the germline V gene (reference sequence). The CDR3 bases are TGTGCCAGCAGCTTAGCAGGGACCGGGGCCAACGTCCTGACTTTC. This sequence encodes CASSLAGTGANVLTF.

The chain combines TRBV27 with TRBJ1-5; D not resolved. Germline V gene sequence: CDR1 MNHEY, CDR2 SMNVEV (reference sequence). The CDR3 runs to 16 residues. V was trimmed by 4 bases and J by 0 bases, leaving 13 bases between them. The CDR3 DNA reads TGTGCCAGCAGTTCAGTGGCAGTTAATAGCAATCAGCCCCAGCATTTT. Its protein is CASSSVAVNSNQPQHF.

J is TRBJ2-3 and V is TRBV7-6; D remains unclear. V gave up 1 base and J gave up 1 base, with 6 bases separating them. Germline V gene data show CDR1 as SGHVS and CDR2 as FNYEAQ. The CDR3 loop spans 14 amino acids. The CDR3 DNA reads as TGTGCCAGCAGCTTAGGTCCAGGCACAGATACGCAGTATTTT. It encodes CASSLGPGTDTQYF.

The sample holds one count of this clone. The chain combines TRBV28 with TRBJ1-5; D is unclear. Between the trimmed V and J ends, which lost 3 bases and 3 bases, there was a span of 9 bases. Germline assignment: CDR1 MDHEN and CDR2 SYDVKM. The CDR3 has 14 amino acids. The chain's CDR3 is CASSLSRFNQPQHF. The CDR3 DNA reads TGTGCCAGCAGTTTGTCCCGGTTCAATCAGCCCCAGCATTTT.

The V and J genes are TRBV6-5 and TRBJ2-7; 9 bases line up with TRBD1. The CDR3 loop spans 13 amino acids. V shed 6 bases, J shed 4 bases, and the junction held 4 bases outside the gene matches. The germline V gene encodes CDR1 MNHEY and CDR2 SVGAGI. CDR3 coding DNA: TGTGCCAGCAGACGGACAGGGGAATACGAGCAGTACTTC. Encoded protein: CASRRTGEYEQYF.

This clone was detected only once. The chain recombines TRBV7-2 with TRBJ1-4; TRBD1 agrees at 9 bases. CDR1 is SGHTA, CDR2 FQGNSA, per germline. This CDR3 region has 16 residues. The ends lost 4 bases at V and 0 bases at J; junction bases unmatched: 3. The CDR3 spells CASSSQGAATNEKLFF. The CDR3 DNA follows: TGTGCCAGCAGCTCACAGGGGGCTGCAACTAATGAAAAACTGTTTTTT. Complete variable domain (other parts from reference TRBV7-2 and TRBJ1-4): GAGVSQSPSNKVTEKGKDVELRCDPISGHTALYWYRQSLGQGLEFLIYFQGNSAPDKSGLPSDRFSAERTGGSVSTLTIQRTQQEDSAVYLCASSSQGAATNEKLFFGSGTQLSVL.

The chain links TRBV19 to TRBJ2-6, with D possibly being TRBD1 or TRBD2 (6 bases each). CDR1 is LNHDA, CDR2 SQIVND, per germline (reference sequence). Trimming took off 6 bases at V and 4 bases at J, with 16 bases between the two ends. This CDR3 contains 16 residues. CDR3 sequence reads: CASRESSGAGANVLTF. CDR3 nucleotide sequence: TGTGCCAGTAGAGAGAGTTCGGGGGCCGGGGCCAACGTCCTGACTTTC. Supplemented by reference TRBV19 and TRBJ2-6, the full variable domain reads DGGITQSPKYLFRKEGQNVTLSCEQNLNHDAMYWYRQDPGQGLRLIYYSQIVNDFQKGDIAEGYSVSREKKESFPLTVTSAQKNPTAFYLCASRESSGAGANVLTFGAGSRLTVL.

The gene calls are TRBV28 and TRBJ2-4; D possibly corresponds to TRBD1 (6 bases). The germline V gene encodes CDR1 MDHEN and CDR2 SYDVKM. The CDR3 has 14 residues. Trimming pared 6 bases from V and 6 bases from J, leaving 15 bases between. The CDR3 loop reads CASRGSRGGNIQYF. The CDR3 DNA sequence: TGTGCCAGCAGGGGGTCCAGGGGCGGAAACATTCAGTACTTC. Using reference TRBV28 and TRBJ2-4 for the parts outside the CDR3, the full variable domain is DVKVTQSSRYLVKRTGEKVFLECVQDMDHENMFWYRQDPGLGLRLIYFSYDVKMKEKGDIPEGYSVSREKKERFSLILESASTNQTSMYLCASRGSRGGNIQYFGAGTRLSVL.

The chain links TRBV18 to TRBJ2-7; 7 bases are shared with TRBD1. V lost 4 bases, J lost 0 bases, and 9 bases stayed unmatched. The CDR3 runs to 16 residues. The germline gives CDR1 KGHSH, CDR2 LQKENI. The CDR3 nucleotides read TGTGCCAGCTCACGCACAGGGGCCTCGGGCTCCTACGAGCAGTACTTC. As protein: CASSRTGASGSYEQYF.

The chain recombines TRBV2 with TRBJ2-4, with D maybe TRBD2 (6 bases). Germline loops: CDR1 SNHLY, CDR2 FYNNEI. This CDR3 has 15 amino acids. Trimming shortened V by 4 bases and J by 4 bases, and 14 bases separated the two germline ends. CDR3: CASSGSLAQKNIQYF. The CDR3 DNA follows: TGTGCCAGCAGTGGTAGCCTAGCGCAGAAAAACATTCAGTACTTC. The whole variable domain, remainder taken from reference TRBV2 and TRBJ2-4, is EPEVTQTPSHQVTQMGQEVILRCVPISNHLYFYWYRQILGQKVEFLVSFYNNEISEKSEIFDDQFSVERPDGSNFTLKIRSTKLEDSAMYFCASSGSLAQKNIQYFGAGTRLSVL.

This clone was seen a few times. This chain joins TRBV5-1 and TRBJ1-1, with 9 bases that match TRBD1. This CDR3 contains 15 residues. The junction had 4 bases not matched to a gene; V was cut back by 3 bases and J by 1 base. CDR1 and CDR2 (germline): SGHRS, YFSETQ. In nucleotides, the CDR3 is TGCGCCAGCAGCTCTGCGGGACAGGGGAACACTGAAGCTTTCTTT. Translated, it gives CASSSAGQGNTEAFF. The full variable domain, its missing parts supplied by reference TRBV5-1 and TRBJ1-1, is KAGVTQTPRYLIKTRGQQVTLSCSPISGHRSVSWYQQTPGQGLQFLFEYFSETQRNKGNFPGRFSGRQFSNSRSEMNVSTLELGDSALYLCASSSAGQGNTEAFFGQGTRLTVV.

V gene TRBV27 combines with J gene TRBJ2-3; the D gene is possibly TRBD2 (7 bases). Trimming pared 7 bases from V and 1 base from J, leaving 9 bases between. Germline V gene sequence: CDR1 MNHEY, CDR2 SMNVEV (reference sequence). This CDR3 is built from 13 residues. CDR3 loop: CASNGGRTDTQYF. In DNA, the CDR3 is TGTGCCAGCAACGGGGGGCGCACAGATACGCAGTATTTT.

The chain is built from TRBV5-1 and TRBJ1-1; weak D call: TRBD1 (6 bases). Germline CDR1 SGHRS, CDR2 YFSETQ. The CDR3 consists of 15 residues. V dropped 0 bases and J dropped 4 bases, with 13 bases sitting between them. In DNA form, the CDR3 reads TGCGCCAGCAGCTTGGCAGGGGCCTCGGGCACTGAAGCTTTCTTT. It encodes CASSLAGASGTEAFF.

Relative to its sample, this clone is medium-sized (0.01 to 0.1%). This chain uses TRBV28 with TRBJ1-5; D gene unclear. The CDR3 consists of 13 residues. From germline, CDR1 is MDHEN and CDR2 SYDVKM. Between the trimmed V and J ends, which lost 3 bases and 6 bases, there was a span of 9 bases. The CDR3 nucleotides are TGTGCCAGCAGTTTTGCGTTTAGTCAGCCCCAGCATTTT. It translates to CASSFAFSQPQHF.

This sequence joins TRBV5-4 and TRBJ1-5; D may be TRBD1 (5 bases). Germline lookup yields CDR1 SGHNT and CDR2 YYREEE (reference sequence). V lost 1 base, J lost 3 bases, and 14 bases lay in between. CDR3 size: 16 residues. DNA for the CDR3: TGTGCCAGCAGCTTGATTCGGGAAGGGGACAATCAGCCCCAGCATTTT. Its protein product is CASSLIREGDNQPQHF.

V is TRBV7-5 and J is TRBJ2-7; the table's D call TRBD1 went unverified against the DNA. TRBV7-5 counts as a pseudogene. The CDR3 spans 15 residues. CDR3 sequence: CARSLTGHASYEQYF. DNA for the CDR3: TGTGCCAGAAGCTTAACGGGACATGCCTCCTACGAGCAGTACTTC.